This T cell receptor (beta chain) was captured by sequencing in a study of T cell responses to AZD1222 COVID-19 vaccine. Whole-study results and caveats: Only five or six individuals given AZD1222 were seropositive at baseline. Clonal diversity was possibly underestimated, and white British individuals and females predominated among donors.

Data came from immunoSEQ multiplex PCR; TCRdb stores just in-frame clones and leaves some out. In the table there are about 150,000 clones, more than 75% of which are singletons. CDR3 size: 14 residues. CDR1 is KGHDR and CDR2 is SFDVKD in the germline V gene. V was shortened by 9 bases and J by 5 bases, with 15 bases between the two germline ends. This clone was detected only once. The target antigen is unknown. This sequence originates from an adult in good health. This chain uses TRBV24-1 with TRBJ2-2, with a possible D match to TRBD1 (6 bases). Material: peripheral blood, obtained on day 0 of AZD1222 vaccination. CDR3 sequence (DNA): TGTGCCACCGGGGGCGCGAGTAGGACCGGGGAGCTGTTTTTT. Protein product: CATGGASRTGELFF.